Below, 8 T cell receptor beta chains from the same sample are listed, as sequenced in a study of Ad26.COV2.S vaccination and SARS-CoV-2 variants. Produced via immunoSEQ multiplex PCR; TCRdb's table is partial and in-frame only. The repertoire holds some 480,000 clones, around 88% seen once, with about 13% in the top ten. The treatment was: 15 to 20 received Ad26.COV2.S at low or high dose, single or two shots; about 5 received placebo; per-sample allocation not given. Following the first vaccine or placebo injection, samples were taken on day 63. Sequencing was performed on peripheral blood, taken in a trial of Ad26.COV2.S vaccine versus placebo. The receptors originated from a person aged 18-60 years who received the Ad26.COV2.S COVID-19 vaccine or a placebo.

The chain couples TRBV23-1 to TRBJ2-7; 7 positions match TRBD1. TRBV23-1 is identified as an open reading frame with a role that is uncertain. V lost 8 bases, J lost 2 bases, and 6 bases stayed unmatched. CDR3 length equals 13 residues. The CDR3, as DNA: TGCGCCAGCCCCGCCGGGACAGCCTACGAGCAGTACTTC. Its translation is CASPAGTAYEQYF.

CDR3 loop: CASSLDQGYSDEQYF. The CDR3 DNA follows: TGTGCCAGCAGTTTAGACCAGGGGTATAGCGACGAGCAGTACTTC. The rearrangement uses TRBV27 and TRBJ2-7, with a possible D match to TRBD1 (6 bases). Germline CDR1 reads MNHEY; CDR2 reads SMNVEV (reference sequence). The ends were cut back, 2 bases at V and 5 bases at J, with 16 bases in the middle. This CDR3 contains 15 residues.

The genes are TRBV19 and TRBJ1-1; D ambiguous. The V gene's germline CDR1 is LNHDA and CDR2 SQIVND (reference sequence). The CDR3 is 11 amino acids. V was pared by 1 base and J by 11 bases, with 8 bases between. CDR3 bases: TGTGCCAGTAGTATAGGCGCTGCGGCTTTCTTT. Translation gives CASSIGAAAFF.

In this sample, this clone turned up once. Here the CDR3 reads CAWAKQGPNEKLFF. CDR3 sequence (DNA): TGTGCCTGGGCAAAACAGGGACCTAATGAAAAACTGTTTTTT. The rearrangement joins TRBV30 to TRBJ1-4, with a tentative D call TRBD1 (6 bases). Germline CDR1 GTSNPN, CDR2 SVGIG (reference sequence). This CDR3 spans 14 amino acids. Trimming took 5 bases from V and 3 from J, leaving 13 bases between them.

The chain carries TRBV11-1 and TRBJ2-7; D gene unclear. Trimming stripped 2 bases from V and 4 bases from J, with 9 bases between. CDR3 size: 13 residues. CDR1 and CDR2 (germline): SGHAT, FQDESV (reference sequence). CDR3 DNA: TGTGCCAGCAGCTTATTCCCCCTATACGAGCAGTACTTC. It encodes CASSLFPLYEQYF.

This clone appeared a single time. The chain couples TRBV3-1 (or the pseudogene TRBV3-2) to TRBJ1-5; 8 positions match TRBD1. The ends lost 4 bases at V and 6 bases at J; junction bases unmatched: 8. The germline V gene encodes CDR1 LGHDT and CDR2 YNNKEL (reference sequence). This CDR3 is 15 amino acids long. The CDR3 spells CASSPSGGEGQPQHF. CDR3 nucleotides: TGTGCCAGCAGCCCATCAGGGGGCGAGGGTCAGCCCCAGCATTTT.

The J gene is TRBJ1-1, the V gene TRBV29-1; D is ambiguous. The CDR3 contains 12 residues. Germline CDR1 and CDR2: SQVTM and ANQGSEA. The V end was cut by 4 bases, the J end by 11 bases, with 17 bases between. CDR3 sequence reads: CSVVGLGFLAFF. The DNA for the CDR3 is TGCAGCGTTGTAGGGCTCGGCTTTTTGGCTTTCTTT.

CDR3 residues: CASRLLGGSTDTQYF. CDR3 coding DNA: TGTGCCAGCAGACTGCTCGGGGGGTCCACAGATACGCAGTATTTT. The chain joins TRBV6-5 to TRBJ2-3; 7 nucleotides line up with TRBD2. The CDR3 contains 15 residues. Germline assignment: CDR1 MNHEY and CDR2 SVGAGI. J was trimmed by 2 bases and V by 6 bases; bases with no gene match: 8.